The text below deals with one T cell receptor beta chain. Its target is unknown. Patients had chemo-refractory metastatic non-small-cell lung cancer and received focal radiation plus CTLA-4 blockade that used ipilimumab. TCRdb's table, derived via immunoSEQ multiplex PCR, lists solely in-frame clones and lacks some. In the table there are fewer than 100,000 clones, roughly 80% of which are singletons. The data are from a study of radiotherapy plus CTLA-4 blockade in lung cancer. Whole-study context: Objective response was observed in about 19% of patients, and disease control in approximately 30%. Overall study results and limits: TCR clones originating in tumors grew in number in blood after radiotherapy plus ipilimumab.

The CDR3 covers 14 residues. Deletions cut 3 bases from V and 5 bases from J, with 10 bases between. The germline gives CDR1 SNHLY, CDR2 FYNNEI. Here the sequenced sample was peripheral blood, taken from a patient treated with radiotherapy plus ipilimumab. The V gene is TRBV2, the J gene TRBJ2-2; D unresolved. This TCR was sampled from a human donor with non-small cell lung cancer who had stable disease on radiotherapy plus ipilimumab. The CDR3 protein is CASSDRLGTGELFF. The CDR3 nucleotides are TGTGCCAGCAGTGACAGGTTGGGAACCGGGGAGCTGTTTTTT.